Described below is a single TCR beta chain sequence and its context. The sample belongs to a study of cytomegalovirus exposure and HLA in healthy donors. J gave up 0 bases and V 3 bases, and 20 bases lay outside the gene matches. The CDR3 consists of 21 residues. Looked up from germline, CDR1 is LGHNT and CDR2 is FRNRAP. It was with 60 Vbeta and 13 Jbeta primers that the PCR ran. Sequencing was performed with immunoSEQ multiplex PCR; in TCRdb, only in-frame clones are kept and a portion is missing. Among around 150,000 clones listed, 75% to 80% were seen once. This chain uses TRBV12-5 with TRBJ1-5, with TRBD1 identical over 7 bases. The sequence was obtained from a woman between 45 and 60 years old in good health and CMV-seropositive. The sequenced sample was PBMCs. The DNA for the CDR3 is TGTGCTAGTGGTTTCCGAATCATCCGGGACAGAGGGGGAAATAGCAATCAGCCCCAGCATTTT. Protein sequence: CASGFRIIRDRGGNSNQPQHF.